This passage covers 9 T cell receptor beta chains from one sample sequenced in a study of blood T cell repertoires in COVID-19. Clones were sequenced by immunoSEQ multiplex PCR, and TCRdb holds only the in-frame ones, with some missing. The profile covers 70,000 to 90,000 clones, with around 75% appearing a single time and nearly 25% taken by the ten largest. Sequenced material: peripheral blood. Receptors were obtained from a human donor in a cohort sampled during active COVID-19.

The genes are TRBV12-3 or TRBV12-4 and TRBJ2-3; D might be TRBD1 (6 bases). The V end was cut by 6 bases, the J end by 1 base, with 8 bases between. The CDR3 is 13 residues long. The CDR3 sequence: CASRRQGTDTQYF. CDR3 DNA sequence: TGTGCCAGCAGACGACAGGGCACAGATACGCAGTATTTT.

The chain joins TRBV11-2 to TRBJ2-2; possible D gene TRBD1, 6 bases. This CDR3 has 14 residues. Trimming took off 5 bases at V and 1 base at J, with 8 bases between the two ends. Germline V gene lookup returns CDR1 SGHAT and CDR2 FQNNGV. In nucleotides, the CDR3 is TGTGCCAGCAGCATACAGGGGAACACCGGGGAGCTGTTTTTT. Its protein is CASSIQGNTGELFF.

The rearrangement links TRBV7-2 to TRBJ2-7; 15 nucleotides agree with TRBD2. The CDR3 covers 18 residues. After removal of 7 bases from V and 5 bases from J, the junction contained 15 bases not matched to a gene. Looked up from germline, CDR1 is SGHTA and CDR2 is FQGNSA. The CDR3 is CASTPRWTSGRDSDEQYF. CDR3 DNA sequence: TGTGCCAGCACCCCGCGCTGGACTAGCGGGAGGGACTCGGACGAGCAGTACTTC.

The CDR3 coding sequence is TGTGCCAGCAGCCAAGATAGGGTAGCGGGAGCTAACGACAATGAGCAGTTCTTC. Translating it yields CASSQDRVAGANDNEQFF. The chain recombines TRBV4-2 with TRBJ2-1; TRBD2 matches 9 bases. The CDR3 covers 18 residues. J gave up 5 bases and V 0 bases, and 11 bases lay outside the gene matches. Germline V gene lookup returns CDR1 LGHNA and CDR2 YNFKEQ.

This chain uses TRBV19 with TRBJ1-5; 7 nucleotides match TRBD1. The CDR3 spans 17 residues. J was trimmed by 0 bases and V by 1 base; bases with no gene match: 6. The V gene's germline CDR1 is LNHDA and CDR2 SQIVND (reference sequence). CDR3 sequence (DNA): TGTGCCAGTAGTATAGCGGACAGGAGCTATAGCAATCAGCCCCAGCATTTT. Its translation: CASSIADRSYSNQPQHF.

The chain combines TRBV7-8 with TRBJ2-7; 12 positions match TRBD2. J gave up 2 bases and V 0 bases, and 2 bases lay outside the gene matches. The CDR3 spans 16 residues. CDR1 and CDR2 from the germline V gene are SGHVS and FQNEAQ. The CDR3 here is CASSLAASGRAYEQYF. As DNA, the CDR3 is TGTGCCAGCAGCTTAGCGGCTAGCGGGAGGGCCTACGAGCAGTACTTC.

The V gene is TRBV10-3, the J gene TRBJ2-7, with D maybe TRBD2 (5 bases). This CDR3 has 14 residues. Looked up from germline, CDR1 is ENHRY and CDR2 is SYGVKD. V lost 4 bases and J lost 0, with 10 bases in between. The CDR3 coding sequence is TGTGCCATCAGTGGGACCGGGAACTCCTACGAGCAGTACTTC. It specifies CAISGTGNSYEQYF.

This sequence joins TRBV28 and TRBJ2-7; 15 nucleotides line up with TRBD2. Trimming removed 6 bases from V and 2 bases from J; junction bases left unmatched: 8. CDR1 is MDHEN and CDR2 is SYDVKM in the germline V gene. This CDR3 is 17 amino acids long. DNA for the CDR3: TGTGCCAGCAGGCCACCGGGACTAGCGGGAGGAACCTACGAGCAGTACTTC. This sequence encodes CASRPPGLAGGTYEQYF.

This clone was seen once. The J gene is TRBJ1-5, the V gene TRBV27, with D perhaps matching TRBD1 (5 bases). The germline V gene encodes CDR1 MNHEY and CDR2 SMNVEV (reference sequence). This CDR3 is built from 13 residues. The V end was cut by 5 bases, the J end by 4 bases, with 9 bases between. The CDR3 here is CASSQGLNQPQHF. In nucleotides, the CDR3 is TGTGCCAGCAGTCAGGGACTTAATCAGCCCCAGCATTTT.